The rows below give T cell receptor beta chains drawn from one sample of a study of STAT5B mutations in CD4+ large granular lymphocyte leukemia. TCRdb's copy holds only in-frame clones and misses some; the assay was immunoSEQ multiplex PCR. The sample has under 40,000 clones, about four fifths seen once. The sample comprised CD4+ T cells from blood buffy coats. The receptors here all came from a human donor in good health. Each CDR3 is given with its conserved first and last residue. D genes are given only for firm matches. Clone size is shown for a subset of rows, as once, few, many or a class of expanded clone.

j_call | d_call | clone_size | v_call | cdr3_nt | cdr3_aa
TRBJ1-2 | NA | NA | TRBV6-6 | TGTGCCAGCAGTTACGGCGGGGGCGAGACAAACTATGGCTACACCTTC | CASSYGGGETNYGYTF
TRBJ2-3 | TRBD2 | NA | TRBV6-4 | TGTGCCAGCAGTGAAGCCCCGGGGGGGATAGATACGCAGTATTTT | CASSEAPGGIDTQYF
TRBJ2-2 | TRBD1 | few | TRBV5-1 | TGCGCCAGCAGCCCGGGACAGGGAAAGAACACCGGGGAGCTGTTTTTT | CASSPGQGKNTGELFF
TRBJ2-2 | NA | NA | TRBV29-1 | TGCAGCGTGAGGGCGGGGTCGGTCACCGGGGAGCTGTTTTTT | CSVRAGSVTGELFF
TRBJ2-2 | NA | NA | TRBV2 | TGTGCCAGCAGTGGCCAACGAGAGTACACCGGGGAGCTGTTTTTT | CASSGQREYTGELFF
TRBJ2-5 | TRBD2 | NA | TRBV7-2 | TGTGCCAGCAGCTTAGCTAGCGGGAGAGGGGAGACCCAGTACTTC | CASSLASGRGETQYF
TRBJ2-1 | NA | NA | TRBV7-2 | TGTGCCAGCAGCTCCCAGCCCTACAATGAGCAGTTCTTC | CASSSQPYNEQFF
TRBJ2-1 | TRBD2 | NA | TRBV30 | TGTGCCTGGAGTGTGACTAGCGGGGGGCCGGATGAGCAGTTCTTC | CAWSVTSGGPDEQFF
TRBJ2-5 | TRBD2 | NA | TRBV27 | TGTGCCAGCAGTTGGGCTAGCGGGAGTGGAGAGACCCAGTACTTC | CASSWASGSGETQYF
TRBJ2-3 | NA | NA | TRBV7-6 | TGTGCCAGCAGCTCCCTTCGGGGCACAGATACGCAGTATTTT | CASSSLRGTDTQYF